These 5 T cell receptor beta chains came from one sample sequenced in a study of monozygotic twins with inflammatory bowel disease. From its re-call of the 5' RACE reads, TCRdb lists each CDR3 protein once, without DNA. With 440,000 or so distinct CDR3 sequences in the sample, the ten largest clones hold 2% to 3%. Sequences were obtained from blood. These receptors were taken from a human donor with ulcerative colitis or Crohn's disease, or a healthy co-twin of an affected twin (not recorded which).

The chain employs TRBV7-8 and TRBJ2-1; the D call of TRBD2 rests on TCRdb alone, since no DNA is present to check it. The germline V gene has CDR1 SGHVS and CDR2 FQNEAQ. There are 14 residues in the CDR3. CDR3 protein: CASSLRRLAGEQFF.

CDR3 in amino acids: CASRQGPGDTGELFF. The chain uses TRBV7-8 and TRBJ2-2; no DNA is available, so the TRBD1 call from TCRdb remains unchecked. Per germline, CDR1 SGHVS and CDR2 FQNEAQ. The CDR3 contains 15 residues.

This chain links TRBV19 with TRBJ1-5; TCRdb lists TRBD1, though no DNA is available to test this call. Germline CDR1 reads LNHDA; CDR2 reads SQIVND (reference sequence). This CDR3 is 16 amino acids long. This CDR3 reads CASSSGTGAGDQPQHF.

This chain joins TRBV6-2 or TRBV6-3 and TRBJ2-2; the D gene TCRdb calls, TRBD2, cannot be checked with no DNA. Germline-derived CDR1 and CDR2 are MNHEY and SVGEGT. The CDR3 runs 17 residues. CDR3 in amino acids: CASSFTRAGVARGELFF.

The CDR3 loop is CASSHLGQGRTF. The chain is built from TRBV4-1 and TRBJ1-2; TCRdb indicates TRBD1, and absent DNA this call remains unverified. The CDR3 runs to 12 residues. Germline lookup yields CDR1 MGHRA and CDR2 YSYEKL.